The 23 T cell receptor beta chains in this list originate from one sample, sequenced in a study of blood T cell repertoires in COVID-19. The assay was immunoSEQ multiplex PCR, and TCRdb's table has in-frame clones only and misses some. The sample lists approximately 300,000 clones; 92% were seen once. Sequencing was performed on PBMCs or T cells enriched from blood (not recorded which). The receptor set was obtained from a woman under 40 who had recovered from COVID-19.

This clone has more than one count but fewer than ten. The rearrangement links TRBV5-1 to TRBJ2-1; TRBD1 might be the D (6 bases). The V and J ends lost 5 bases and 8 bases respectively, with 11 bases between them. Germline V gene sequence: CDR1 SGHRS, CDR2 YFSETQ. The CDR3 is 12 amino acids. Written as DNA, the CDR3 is TGCGCCAGCAGAACAGGGAACGATGAGCAGTTCTTC. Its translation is CASRTGNDEQFF. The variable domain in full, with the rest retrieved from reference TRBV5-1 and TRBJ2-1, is KAGVTQTPRYLIKTRGQQVTLSCSPISGHRSVSWYQQTPGQGLQFLFEYFSETQRNKGNFPGRFSGRQFSNSRSEMNVSTLELGDSALYLCASRTGNDEQFFGPGTRLTVL.

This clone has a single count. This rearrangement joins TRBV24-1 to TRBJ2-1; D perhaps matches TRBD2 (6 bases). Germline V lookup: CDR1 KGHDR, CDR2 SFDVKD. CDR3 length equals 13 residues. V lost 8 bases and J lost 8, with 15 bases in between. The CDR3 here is CATTPGGDHEQFF. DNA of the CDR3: TGTGCCACCACACCCGGGGGAGACCATGAGCAGTTCTTC.

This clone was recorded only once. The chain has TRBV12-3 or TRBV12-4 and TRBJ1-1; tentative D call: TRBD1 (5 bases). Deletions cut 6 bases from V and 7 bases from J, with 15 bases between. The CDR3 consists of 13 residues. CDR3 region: CASRAGQVGEAFF. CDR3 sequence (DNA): TGTGCCAGCAGGGCGGGGCAGGTGGGTGAAGCTTTCTTT.

DNA of the CDR3: TGTGCCAGCAGCGTAGGGCACCACACCGGGGAGCTGTTTTTT. It specifies CASSVGHHTGELFF. The J gene is TRBJ2-2, the V gene TRBV9; D not certain. CDR3 size: 14 residues. Germline V CDR1 and CDR2: SGDLS, YYNGEE. V was shortened by 0 bases and J by 3 bases, with 6 bases between the two germline ends.

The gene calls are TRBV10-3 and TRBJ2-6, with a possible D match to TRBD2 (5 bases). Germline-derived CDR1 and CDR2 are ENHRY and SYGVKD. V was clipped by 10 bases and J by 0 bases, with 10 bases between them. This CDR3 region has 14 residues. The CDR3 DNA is TGTGCCACGGGATCTAGCTCTGGGGCCAACGTCCTGACTTTC. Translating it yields CATGSSSGANVLTF.

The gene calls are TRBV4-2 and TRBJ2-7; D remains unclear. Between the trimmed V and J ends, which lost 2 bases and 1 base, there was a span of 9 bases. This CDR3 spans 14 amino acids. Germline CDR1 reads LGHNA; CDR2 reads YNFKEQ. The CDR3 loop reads CASSQSAGSYEQYF. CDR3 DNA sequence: TGTGCCAGCAGCCAATCGGCAGGTTCCTACGAGCAGTACTTC.

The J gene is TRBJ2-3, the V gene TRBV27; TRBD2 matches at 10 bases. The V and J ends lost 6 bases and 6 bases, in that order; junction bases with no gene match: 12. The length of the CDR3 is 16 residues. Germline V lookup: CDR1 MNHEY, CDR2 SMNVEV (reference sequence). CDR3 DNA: TGTGCCAGCAGCTATGGGGCTAGCGGGGGCCGGGATACGCAGTATTTT. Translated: CASSYGASGGRDTQYF.

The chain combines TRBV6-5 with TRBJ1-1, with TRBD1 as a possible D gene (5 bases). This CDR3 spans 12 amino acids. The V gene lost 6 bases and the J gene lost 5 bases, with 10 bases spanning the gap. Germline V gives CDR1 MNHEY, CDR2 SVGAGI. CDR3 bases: TGTGCCAGCAGGCAGGGTCGGACTGAAGCTTTCTTT. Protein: CASRQGRTEAFF.

CDR3 in DNA: TGTGCCAGCAGTGAATCGAGACAGGGGGCTTCGCTGGGCTACACCTTC. Translating gives CASSESRQGASLGYTF. The chain links TRBV2 to TRBJ1-2; 10 bases line up with TRBD1. The CDR3 has 16 residues. The germline V gene has CDR1 SNHLY and CDR2 FYNNEI. Unmatched junction bases numbered 11, after V lost 2 bases and J lost 8 bases.

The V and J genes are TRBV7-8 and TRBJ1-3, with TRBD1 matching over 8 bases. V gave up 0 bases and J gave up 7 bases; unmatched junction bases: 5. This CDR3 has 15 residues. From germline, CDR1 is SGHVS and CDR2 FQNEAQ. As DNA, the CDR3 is TGTGCCAGCAGCTTAGCGCATCAGGGGGCCAACACCATATATTTT. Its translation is CASSLAHQGANTIYF.

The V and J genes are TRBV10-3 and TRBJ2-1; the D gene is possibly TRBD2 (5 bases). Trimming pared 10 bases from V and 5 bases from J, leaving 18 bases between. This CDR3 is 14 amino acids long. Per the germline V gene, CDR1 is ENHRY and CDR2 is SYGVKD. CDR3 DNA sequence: TGTGCCACCGCCGGGGAAATTGGGAACAATGAGCAGTTCTTC. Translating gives CATAGEIGNNEQFF.

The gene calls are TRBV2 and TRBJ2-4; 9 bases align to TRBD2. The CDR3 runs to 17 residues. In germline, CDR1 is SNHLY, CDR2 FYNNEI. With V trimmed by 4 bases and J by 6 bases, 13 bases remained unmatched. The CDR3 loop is CASSVPVYRREGNIQYF. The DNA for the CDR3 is TGTGCCAGCAGTGTCCCAGTGTATAGGCGGGAGGGAAACATTCAGTACTTC.

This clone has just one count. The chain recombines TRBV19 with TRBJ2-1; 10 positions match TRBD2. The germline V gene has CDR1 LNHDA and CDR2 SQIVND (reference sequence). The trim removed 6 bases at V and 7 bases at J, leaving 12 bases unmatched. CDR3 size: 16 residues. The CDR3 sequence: CASRFRLAGERNEQFF. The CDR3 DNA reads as TGTGCCAGTAGGTTTAGGCTAGCGGGAGAACGAAATGAGCAGTTCTTC.

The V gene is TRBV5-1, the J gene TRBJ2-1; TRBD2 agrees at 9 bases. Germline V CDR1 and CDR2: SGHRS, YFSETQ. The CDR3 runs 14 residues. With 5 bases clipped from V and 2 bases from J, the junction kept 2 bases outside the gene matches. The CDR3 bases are TGCGCCAGCAGATCTAGCGGGGCCTACAATGAGCAGTTCTTC. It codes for CASRSSGAYNEQFF.

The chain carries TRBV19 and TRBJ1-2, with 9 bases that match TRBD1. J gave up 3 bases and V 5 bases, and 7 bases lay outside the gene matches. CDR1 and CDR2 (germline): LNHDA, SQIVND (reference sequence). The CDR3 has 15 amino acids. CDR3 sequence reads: CASSVGTGIDYGYTF. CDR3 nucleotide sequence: TGTGCCAGTAGTGTCGGGACAGGGATCGACTATGGCTACACCTTC. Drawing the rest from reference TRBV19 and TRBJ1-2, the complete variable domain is DGGITQSPKYLFRKEGQNVTLSCEQNLNHDAMYWYRQDPGQGLRLIYYSQIVNDFQKGDIAEGYSVSREKKESFPLTVTSAQKNPTAFYLCASSVGTGIDYGYTFGSGTRLTVV.

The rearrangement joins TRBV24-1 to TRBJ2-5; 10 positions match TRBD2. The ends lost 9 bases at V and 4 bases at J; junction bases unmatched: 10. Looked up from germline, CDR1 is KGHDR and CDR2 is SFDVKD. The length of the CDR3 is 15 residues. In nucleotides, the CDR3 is TGTGCCACCGCACCGGGTAGCGGGGGGCCAGAGACCCAGTACTTC. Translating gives CATAPGSGGPETQYF.

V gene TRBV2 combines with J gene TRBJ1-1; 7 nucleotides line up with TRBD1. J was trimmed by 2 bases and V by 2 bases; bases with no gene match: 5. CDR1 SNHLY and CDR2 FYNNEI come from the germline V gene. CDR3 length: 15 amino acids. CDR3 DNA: TGTGCCAGCAGTGAACTAGCAGGGGGAAACACTGAAGCTTTCTTT. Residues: CASSELAGGNTEAFF.

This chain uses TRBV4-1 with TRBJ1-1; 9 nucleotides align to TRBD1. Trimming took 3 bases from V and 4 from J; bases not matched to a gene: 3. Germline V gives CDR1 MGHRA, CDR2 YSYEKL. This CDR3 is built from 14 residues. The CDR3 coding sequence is TGCGCCAGCAGCCAGAAACAGGGGGCCACTGAAGCTTTCTTT. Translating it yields CASSQKQGATEAFF.

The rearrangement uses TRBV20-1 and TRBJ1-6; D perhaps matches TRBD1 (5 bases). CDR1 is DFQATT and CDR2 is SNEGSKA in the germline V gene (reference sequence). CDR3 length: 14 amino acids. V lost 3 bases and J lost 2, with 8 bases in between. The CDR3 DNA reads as TGCAGTGCTAGTGCAGGGCCCTATAATTCACCCCTCCACTTT. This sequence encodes CSASAGPYNSPLHF.

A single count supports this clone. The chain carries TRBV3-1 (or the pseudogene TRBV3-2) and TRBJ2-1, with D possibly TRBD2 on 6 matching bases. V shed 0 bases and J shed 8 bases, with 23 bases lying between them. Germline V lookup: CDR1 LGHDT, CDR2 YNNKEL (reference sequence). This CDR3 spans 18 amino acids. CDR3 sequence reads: CASSQDPSPLPWGDEQFF. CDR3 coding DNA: TGTGCCAGCAGCCAAGATCCCTCACCCCTTCCCTGGGGGGATGAGCAGTTCTTC.

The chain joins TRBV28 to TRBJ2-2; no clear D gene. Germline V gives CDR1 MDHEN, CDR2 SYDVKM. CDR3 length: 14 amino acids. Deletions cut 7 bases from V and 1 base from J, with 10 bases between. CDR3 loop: CASTLAENTGELFF. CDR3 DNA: TGTGCCAGCACCCTCGCGGAGAACACCGGGGAGCTGTTTTTT.

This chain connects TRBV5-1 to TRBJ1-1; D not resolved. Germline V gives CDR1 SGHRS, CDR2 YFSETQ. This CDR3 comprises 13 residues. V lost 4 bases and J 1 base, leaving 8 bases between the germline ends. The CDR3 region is CASSPAANTEAFF. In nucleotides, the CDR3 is TGCGCCAGCAGCCCGGCGGCGAACACTGAAGCTTTCTTT.

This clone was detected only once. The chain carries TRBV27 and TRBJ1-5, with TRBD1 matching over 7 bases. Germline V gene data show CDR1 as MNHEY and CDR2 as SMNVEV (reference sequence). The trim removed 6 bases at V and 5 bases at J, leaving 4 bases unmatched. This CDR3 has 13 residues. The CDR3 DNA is TGTGCCAGCAGCCCCGACAGGGATCAGCCCCAGCATTTT. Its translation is CASSPDRDQPQHF.